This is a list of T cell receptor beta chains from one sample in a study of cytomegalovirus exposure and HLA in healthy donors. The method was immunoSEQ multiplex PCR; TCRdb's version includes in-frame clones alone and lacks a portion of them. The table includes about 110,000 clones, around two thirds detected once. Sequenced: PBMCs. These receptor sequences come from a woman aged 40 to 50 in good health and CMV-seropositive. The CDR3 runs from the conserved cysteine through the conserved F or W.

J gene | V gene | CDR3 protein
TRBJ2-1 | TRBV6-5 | CASSYGYEQFF
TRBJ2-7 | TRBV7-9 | CASSLMDTTTLLEQYF
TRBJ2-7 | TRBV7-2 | CASSGSGGYEQYF
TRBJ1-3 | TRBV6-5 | CASSLGGSGNTIYF
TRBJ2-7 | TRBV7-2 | CASSLQGTHYEQYF
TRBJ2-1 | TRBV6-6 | CASIPSAALSYNEQFF
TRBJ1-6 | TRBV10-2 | CASSVGQGAFSYNSPLHF
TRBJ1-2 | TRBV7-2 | CASSQQSGNYGYTF
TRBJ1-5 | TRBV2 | CASRGTASNQPQHF
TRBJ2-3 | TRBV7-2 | CASSLARQGTDTQYF
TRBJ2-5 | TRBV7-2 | CASSRGVFRETQYF
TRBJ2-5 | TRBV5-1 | CASSPMTGGQETQYF
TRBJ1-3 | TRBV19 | CASRNGDSGNTIYF
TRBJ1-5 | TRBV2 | CASKGGTGDRQPQHF
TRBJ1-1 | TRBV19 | CASLVRGAGEAFF
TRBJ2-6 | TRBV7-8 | CASSFRAGANVLTF
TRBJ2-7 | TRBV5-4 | CASSFLLSSYEQYF
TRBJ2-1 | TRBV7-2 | CASSFSTRLAGNEQFF
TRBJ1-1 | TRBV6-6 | CASSSTGGREAFF
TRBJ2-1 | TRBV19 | CASSIGGRYYNEQFF
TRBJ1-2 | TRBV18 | CASSGTGSDYGYTF
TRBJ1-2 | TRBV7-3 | CASSSGTGNYGYTF
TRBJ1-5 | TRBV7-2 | CASSLIQDQPQHF
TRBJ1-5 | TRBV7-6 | CASSPEGGTESSNQPQHF
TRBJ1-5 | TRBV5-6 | CASSTGYQPQHF
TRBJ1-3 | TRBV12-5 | CASSEGAFTGNTIYF
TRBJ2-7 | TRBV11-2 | CASSLDFGVSYEQYF
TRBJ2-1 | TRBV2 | CASSEQSYNEQFF
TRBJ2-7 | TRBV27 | CASSPGTSGHEQYF
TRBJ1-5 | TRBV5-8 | CASTSGEGWGQPQHF
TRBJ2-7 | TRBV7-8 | CASSQEVDMGSEQYF
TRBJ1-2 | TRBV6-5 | CASTRQGNYGYTF
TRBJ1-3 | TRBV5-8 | CASSLQGRRNTIYF
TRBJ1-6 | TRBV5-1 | CASSLAAGEISPLHF
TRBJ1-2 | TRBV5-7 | CASSLALIGVRFDGYTF
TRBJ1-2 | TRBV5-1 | CASSLGDRGFPNYGYTF